In its sample, the clone carrying this T cell receptor (beta chain) was seen once. The antigen remains unidentified. This specimen includes other DNA sequences encoding the same CDR3. The data were obtained in a study of cytomegalovirus exposure and HLA in healthy donors. A multiplex PCR was run with 60 Vbeta primers and 13 Jbeta primers. Profiled with immunoSEQ multiplex PCR; TCRdb holds only in-frame clones, not every one. Counted here are approximately 130,000 clones, around 80% occurring once; the ten biggest clones make up around 1.5%. Per germline, CDR1 LNHDA and CDR2 SQIVND (reference sequence). CDR3 length: 13 amino acids. V lost 1 base to trimming and J lost 0 bases, with 3 bases between them. General study points: A later analysis linked a missense variant in DCLRE1C to the trimming of TCR beta V and J genes. According to a later analysis, donors in an Asian-associated ancestry cluster reportedly had fewer N-insertions than the roughly 660-donor mean. A later analysis showed that HLA-associated TCR beta chains had undergone more clonal expansion than equally common others.

The V gene is TRBV19, the J gene TRBJ1-1; no definite D call. The TCR originated in a woman younger than 30 in good health and CMV-seronegative. The sequenced sample consisted of PBMCs. The DNA of the CDR3 is TGTGCCAGTAGTATAGGCGTGAACACTGAAGCTTTCTTT. Its protein is CASSIGVNTEAFF. The full variable domain, in which reference TRBV19 and TRBJ1-1 provide the parts outside the CDR3, is DGGITQSPKYLFRKEGQNVTLSCEQNLNHDAMYWYRQDPGQGLRLIYYSQIVNDFQKGDIAEGYSVSREKKESFPLTVTSAQKNPTAFYLCASSIGVNTEAFFGQGTRLTVV.